The 23 T cell receptor beta chains below all came from one sample that was sequenced in a study of shared clonotypes between healthy human individuals. Clones were sequenced by immunoSEQ multiplex PCR, and TCRdb holds only the in-frame ones, with some missing. The table lists about 1.9 million clones, around 95% of them singletons. Cells designated naive CD8 were CD45RO-negative and were positively selected for CCR7, with terminally differentiated effector memory CD45RA+ cells excluded. The sample consisted of naive CD8+ T cells from PBMCs. These receptors came from a young man in good health. Some clones in this sample may be carry-over from other donors' samples.

The rearrangement joins TRBV11-2 to TRBJ1-2; tentative D call: TRBD1 (6 bases). Trimming pared 1 base from V and 3 bases from J, leaving 12 bases between. The CDR3 loop spans 15 amino acids. CDR1 is SGHAT, CDR2 FQNNGV, per germline. CDR3 in amino acids: CASSLGGLIHYGYTF. For the CDR3, the DNA is TGTGCCAGCAGCTTAGGGGGGCTTATTCACTATGGCTACACCTTC.

In the case of this clone: This sample also contains other DNA sequences that code for the same CDR3. The chain is built from TRBV27 and TRBJ2-5; TRBD2 is a possible D gene (6 bases). CDR3 length: 14 amino acids. Per the germline V gene, CDR1 is MNHEY and CDR2 is SMNVEV (reference sequence). Trimming pared 2 bases from V and 1 base from J, leaving 8 bases between. This CDR3 reads CASSLMGGQETQYF. Written as DNA, the CDR3 is TGTGCCAGCAGTTTAATGGGGGGCCAAGAGACCCAGTACTTC.

This chain uses TRBV7-9 with TRBJ1-4; TRBD1 agrees at 10 bases. With 5 bases clipped from V and 6 bases from J, the junction kept 9 bases outside the gene matches. The CDR3 has 16 residues. Per the germline V gene, CDR1 is SEHNR and CDR2 is FQNEAQ (reference sequence). CDR3 sequence: CASSVDRGSFYEKLFF. The DNA for the CDR3 is TGTGCCAGCAGCGTGGACAGGGGGTCGTTTTATGAAAAACTGTTTTTT.

A remark on this clone: Other DNA sequences in the same sample also yield this CDR3. The chain uses TRBV6-5 and TRBJ1-1; D is unclear. Germline CDR1 and CDR2: MNHEY and SVGAGI. The CDR3 sequence is 14 residues long. V lost 0 bases and J lost 2, with 7 bases in between. The CDR3 spells CASSYSRSNTEAFF. The CDR3 DNA sequence: TGTGCCAGCAGTTACTCCCGAAGTAACACTGAAGCTTTCTTT.

The CDR3 sequence: CASREALDRLSGNTIYF. CDR3 DNA sequence: TGTGCCAGCAGGGAGGCCCTAGACAGACTCTCTGGAAACACCATATATTTT. The chain uses TRBV2 and TRBJ1-3; the D gene is possibly TRBD1 (5 bases). Trimming left V 6 bases short and J 0 bases short, with 18 bases between. The CDR3 has 17 residues. The germline V gene has CDR1 SNHLY and CDR2 FYNNEI. The complete variable domain, with remaining parts taken from reference TRBV2 and TRBJ1-3, reads EPEVTQTPSHQVTQMGQEVILRCVPISNHLYFYWYRQILGQKVEFLVSFYNNEISEKSEIFDDQFSVERPDGSNFTLKIRSTKLEDSAMYFCASREALDRLSGNTIYFGEGSWLTVV.

V is TRBV29-1 and J is TRBJ1-5; 9 nucleotides agree with TRBD1. There are 12 residues in the CDR3. Per the germline V gene, CDR1 is SQVTM and CDR2 is ANQGSEA. J gave up 5 bases and V 4 bases, and 0 bases lay outside the gene matches. CDR3 amino acids: CSVGTGDQPQHF. As DNA, the CDR3 is TGCAGCGTTGGGACAGGGGATCAGCCCCAGCATTTT.

V usage is TRBV7-3 and J usage is TRBJ2-1, with D possibly being TRBD2 (6 bases). V was clipped by 5 bases and J by 5 bases, with 16 bases between them. CDR3 length equals 15 residues. Germline V lookup: CDR1 SGHTA, CDR2 FQGTGA. CDR3 nucleotides: TGTGCCAGCAGCGTAAACCGGGACTTTAACAATGAGCAGTTCTTC. It translates to CASSVNRDFNNEQFF.

The chain links TRBV6-4 to TRBJ2-4, with D unclear. This CDR3 spans 15 amino acids. Germline V gene lookup returns CDR1 MRHNA and CDR2 SNTAGT. V gave up 4 bases and J gave up 0 bases, with 10 bases separating them. CDR3 coding DNA: TGTGCCAGCAGTGTACTAAGACTAGCCAAAAACATTCAGTACTTC. It encodes CASSVLRLAKNIQYF.

The rearrangement uses TRBV19 and TRBJ2-3, with 10 bases aligning to TRBD1. Germline V lookup: CDR1 LNHDA, CDR2 SQIVND (reference sequence). J lost 0 bases, V lost 4 bases, and 4 bases had no gene match. The CDR3 is made up of 16 amino acids. Here the CDR3 reads CASSTGTGASTDTQYF. The CDR3 DNA follows: TGTGCCAGTAGTACCGGGACAGGGGCGAGCACAGATACGCAGTATTTT.

The rearrangement joins TRBV7-2 to TRBJ2-1, with unresolved D. The germline V gene has CDR1 SGHTA and CDR2 FQGNSA. V was shortened by 1 base and J by 2 bases, with 12 bases between the two germline ends. The CDR3 has 16 amino acids. For the CDR3, the DNA is TGTGCCAGCAGCTTAGGCCCCCGTCGGACCTACAATGAGCAGTTCTTC. Encoded protein: CASSLGPRRTYNEQFF.

Worth noting for this clone: At one end the junction does not follow the germline gene, possibly because of a read error. The chain combines TRBV10-3 with TRBJ1-4, with D possibly being TRBD1 (6 bases). The CDR3 is 14 residues long. The germline gives CDR1 ENHRY, CDR2 SYGVKD. The chain's CDR3 is CAISESVMAQGEIF. The CDR3 DNA reads TGTGCCATCAGTGAGTCCGTCATGGCACAGGGAGAAATATTT.

The V gene is TRBV13, the J gene TRBJ1-6; tentative D call: TRBD1 (5 bases). Germline V CDR1 and CDR2: PRHDT, FYEKMQ (reference sequence). Trimming took off 3 bases at V and 10 bases at J, with 16 bases between the two ends. The CDR3 sequence is 15 residues long. CDR3 DNA: TGTGCCAGCAGCTTTGGGCCAGGGAAGGTATCACCCCTCCACTTT. As protein: CASSFGPGKVSPLHF.

V gene TRBV9 combines with J gene TRBJ1-1; 7 bases are a match to TRBD1. This CDR3 has 16 residues. Germline CDR1 and CDR2: SGDLS and YYNGEE. Unmatched junction bases numbered 8, after V lost 3 bases and J lost 0 bases. CDR3 region: CASSAGQARMNTEAFF. CDR3 nucleotide sequence: TGTGCCAGCAGCGCCGGACAGGCGAGAATGAACACTGAAGCTTTCTTT.

This clone was counted once. Other DNA sequences in this specimen translate into the identical CDR3. The rearrangement joins TRBV28 to TRBJ2-7; 8 nucleotides align to TRBD1. The CDR3 runs to 14 residues. Trimming removed 5 bases from V and 4 bases from J; junction bases left unmatched: 7. CDR1 and CDR2 from the germline V gene are MDHEN and SYDVKM. CDR3 bases: TGTGCCAGCAGTGAAACAGGGGGTGGGTACGAGCAGTACTTC. This gives the protein CASSETGGGYEQYF.

The chain employs TRBV11-3 and TRBJ2-3, with 10 bases that match TRBD2. The germline V gene has CDR1 SGHNT and CDR2 YENEEA. The CDR3 covers 19 residues. Trimming at V came to 5 bases and at J to 6 bases, leaving 20 bases not matched to a gene. The CDR3 DNA reads as TGTGCCAGCAGCCAACCTTCCCCACTAGCGGGAACCATCTCTGATACGCAGTATTTT. Translation gives CASSQPSPLAGTISDTQYF. Using reference TRBV11-3 and TRBJ2-3 for the parts outside the CDR3, the full variable domain is EAGVVQSPRYKIIEKKQPVAFWCNPISGHNTLYWYLQNLGQGPELLIRYENEEAVDDSQLPKDRFSAERLKGVDSTLKIQPAELGDSAVYLCASSQPSPLAGTISDTQYFGPGTRLTVL.

The rearrangement joins TRBV7-9 to TRBJ2-7, with 9 bases lining up with TRBD1. J lost 4 bases, V lost 5 bases, and 12 bases had no gene match. In germline, CDR1 is SEHNR, CDR2 FQNEAQ (reference sequence). This CDR3 region has 16 residues. The CDR3 spells CASSPASGTGTYEQYF. The CDR3 coding sequence is TGTGCCAGCAGCCCCGCGTCCGGGACAGGGACGTACGAGCAGTACTTC.

The chain couples TRBV4-3 to TRBJ2-7, with D maybe TRBD1 (6 bases). The V gene lost 1 base and the J gene lost 6 bases, with 16 bases spanning the gap. Germline lookup yields CDR1 LGHNA and CDR2 YSLEER. This CDR3 has 15 residues. The CDR3 sequence is CASSQGTGRKGEQYF. CDR3 in DNA: TGCGCCAGCAGCCAAGGAACAGGGCGAAAAGGCGAGCAGTACTTC.

Of note for this clone: This sample also contains other DNA sequences that code for the same CDR3. V is TRBV7-9 and J is TRBJ2-1, with D hard to call. This CDR3 has 15 residues. The germline CDR1 and CDR2 sequences are SEHNR and FQNEAQ (reference sequence). Trimming pared 3 bases from V and 0 bases from J, leaving 9 bases between. CDR3 nucleotide sequence: TGTGCCAGCAGCTTGGGCCTGAGCTCCTACAATGAGCAGTTCTTC. Translation: CASSLGLSSYNEQFF.

The CDR3: CASSASLIRQGYTF. The CDR3 DNA reads TGTGCCAGCAGTGCAAGCCTCATCCGCCAAGGCTACACCTTC. V is TRBV6-5 and J is TRBJ1-2; D is unclear. Trimming removed 5 bases at V and 8 bases at J, with 18 bases between. The CDR3 covers 14 residues. Germline V gene data show CDR1 as MNHEY and CDR2 as SVGAGI.

The V and J genes are TRBV30 and TRBJ2-1; D gene unclear. V lost 0 bases and J lost 6, with 6 bases in between. Germline assignment: CDR1 GTSNPN and CDR2 SVGIG (reference sequence). The CDR3 has 12 amino acids. As DNA, the CDR3 is TGTGCCTGGAGTGTATGGCGCAATGAGCAGTTCTTC. It translates to CAWSVWRNEQFF. Based on the CDR3 plus reference TRBV30 and TRBJ2-1, the full variable domain is SQTIHQWPATLVQPVGSPLSLECTVEGTSNPNLYWYRQAAGRGLQLLFYSVGIGQISSEVPQNLSASRPQDRQFILSSKKLLLSDSGFYLCAWSVWRNEQFFGPGTRLTVL.

This clone was counted only a few times. The sample contains more than one DNA sequence encoding this CDR3. J is TRBJ1-1 and V is TRBV27; possibly TRBD1 for D (6 bases). There are 12 residues in the CDR3. Germline V gene sequence: CDR1 MNHEY, CDR2 SMNVEV (reference sequence). V lost 6 bases and J lost 4, with 9 bases in between. This chain's CDR3 is CASRQGGTEAFF. The CDR3 nucleotides are TGTGCCAGCAGACAGGGAGGCACTGAAGCTTTCTTT.

The chain joins TRBV28 to TRBJ1-2, with 8 bases that match TRBD1. The length of the CDR3 is 13 residues. Germline V CDR1 and CDR2: MDHEN, SYDVKM. With V trimmed by 10 bases and J by 6 bases, 10 bases remained unmatched. This chain's CDR3 is CAIYWQGADGYTF. The CDR3 DNA follows: TGTGCCATCTATTGGCAGGGGGCGGATGGCTACACCTTC.

Only one count was recorded for this clone. This sequence joins TRBV5-1 and TRBJ2-1; 12 bases agree with TRBD2. The CDR3 contains 16 residues. Per the germline V gene, CDR1 is SGHRS and CDR2 is YFSETQ. V dropped 2 bases and J dropped 6; count of bases not matched to a gene: 6. CDR3 loop: CASSFPTSGSVNEQFF. DNA of the CDR3: TGCGCCAGCAGCTTCCCGACTAGCGGGAGCGTCAATGAGCAGTTCTTC.